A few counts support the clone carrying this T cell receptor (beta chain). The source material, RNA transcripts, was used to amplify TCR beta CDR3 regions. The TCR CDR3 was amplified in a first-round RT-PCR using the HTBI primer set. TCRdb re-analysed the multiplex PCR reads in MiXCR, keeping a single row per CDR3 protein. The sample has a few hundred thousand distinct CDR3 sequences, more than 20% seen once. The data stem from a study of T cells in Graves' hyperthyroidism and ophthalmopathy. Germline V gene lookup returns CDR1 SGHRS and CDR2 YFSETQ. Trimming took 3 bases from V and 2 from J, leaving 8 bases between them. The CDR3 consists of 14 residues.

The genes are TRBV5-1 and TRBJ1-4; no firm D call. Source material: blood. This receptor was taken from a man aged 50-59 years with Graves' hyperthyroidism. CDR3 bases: TGCGCCAGCAGCTGGAGTGGCACTAATGAAAAACTGTTTTTT. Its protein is CASSWSGTNEKLFF.